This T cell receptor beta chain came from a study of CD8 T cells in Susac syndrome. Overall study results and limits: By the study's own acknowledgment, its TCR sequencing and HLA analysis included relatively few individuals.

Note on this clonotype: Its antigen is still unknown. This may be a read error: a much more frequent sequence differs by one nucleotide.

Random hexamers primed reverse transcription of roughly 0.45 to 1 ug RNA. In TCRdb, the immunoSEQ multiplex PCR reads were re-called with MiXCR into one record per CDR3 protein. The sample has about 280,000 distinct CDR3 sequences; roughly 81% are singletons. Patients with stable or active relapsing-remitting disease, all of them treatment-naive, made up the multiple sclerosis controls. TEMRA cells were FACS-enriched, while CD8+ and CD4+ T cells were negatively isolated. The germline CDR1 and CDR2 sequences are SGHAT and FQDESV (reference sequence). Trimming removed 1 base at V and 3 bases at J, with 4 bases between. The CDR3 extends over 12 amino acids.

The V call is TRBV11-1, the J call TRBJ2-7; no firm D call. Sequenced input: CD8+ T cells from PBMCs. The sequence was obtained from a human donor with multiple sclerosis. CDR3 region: CASSLVYYEQYF. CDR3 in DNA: TGTGCCAGCAGCTTAGTCTACTACGAGCAGTACTTC.